Below, 18 T cell receptor beta chains from the same sample are listed, as sequenced in a study of neurological immune-mediated disorders. TCRdb redid the calling of the 5' RACE reads with MiXCR, one entry per CDR3 protein. Of 87,000 or so distinct CDR3 sequences in the sample, roughly 3.3% were seen once. Sequenced sample: PBMCs. The receptors shown here come from a woman between 45 and 60 years old with multiple sclerosis.

This clonotype was seen repeatedly, ten times or more. V is TRBV27 and J is TRBJ2-1, with 7 bases lining up with TRBD2. CDR1 and CDR2 (germline): MNHEY, SMNVEV (reference sequence). Losses at the gene ends were 3 bases for V and 2 bases for J; bases not matched to a gene: 10. The CDR3 contains 17 residues. CDR3 DNA: TGTGCCAGCAGTTTGGGAGCGGGAACGCGACCCTACAATGAGCAGTTCTTC. It is translated as CASSLGAGTRPYNEQFF.

The sample holds many counts of this clonotype. This sequence joins TRBV20-1 and TRBJ2-6, with D possibly TRBD1 on 5 matching bases. The V gene's germline CDR1 is DFQATT and CDR2 SNEGSKA (reference sequence). The CDR3 extends over 15 amino acids. The V and J ends lost 5 bases and 0 bases respectively, with 11 bases between them. CDR3 coding DNA: TGCAGTGCTTCAGCCCAGGGCTCTGGGGCCAACGTCCTGACTTTC. It codes for CSASAQGSGANVLTF.

This clonotype was counted many times. V usage is TRBV7-2 and J usage is TRBJ2-3, with a possible D match to TRBD2 (5 bases). V dropped 1 base and J dropped 7 bases, with 12 bases sitting between them. CDR1 and CDR2 from the germline V gene are SGHTA and FQGNSA. The CDR3 loop spans 14 amino acids. CDR3 bases: TGTGCCAGCAGCTTAGGTAGCGCGCGACATACGCAGTATTTT. Residues: CASSLGSARHTQYF.

This clonotype has at least ten counts. The chain recombines TRBV7-8 with TRBJ2-1; D gene unclear. The germline CDR1 and CDR2 sequences are SGHVS and FQNEAQ. With 2 bases removed from V and 1 base from J, the gap between germline ends came to 9 bases. This CDR3 spans 15 amino acids. The CDR3 is CASSLSGQSYNEQFF. The CDR3 DNA is TGTGCCAGCAGCTTATCGGGCCAATCCTACAATGAGCAGTTCTTC. Drawing the rest from reference TRBV7-8 and TRBJ2-1, the complete variable domain is GAGVSQSPRYKVAKRGQDVALRCDPISGHVSLFWYQQALGQGPEFLTYFQNEAQLDKSGLPSDRFFAERPEGSVSTLKIQRTQQEDSAVYLCASSLSGQSYNEQFFGPGTRLTVL.

This clonotype was seen repeatedly, ten times or more. The chain has TRBV5-1 and TRBJ1-3; perhaps TRBD1 as D (5 bases). The CDR3 is made up of 13 amino acids. The V gene's germline CDR1 is SGHRS and CDR2 YFSETQ. Trimming pared 5 bases from V and 1 base from J, leaving 7 bases between. Written as DNA, the CDR3 is TGCGCCAGCAGACGGACATCTGGAAACACCATATATTTT. It translates to CASRRTSGNTIYF.

This clonotype was seen repeatedly, ten times or more. The rearrangement joins TRBV12-3 or TRBV12-4 to TRBJ2-7, with TRBD2 identical over 7 bases. There are 17 residues in the CDR3. V was clipped by 5 bases and J by 3 bases; unmatched bases: 16. The CDR3 reads CASSVDSRASGHYEQYF. The CDR3 coding sequence is TGTGCCAGCAGTGTCGACAGTCGGGCTAGCGGCCACTACGAGCAGTACTTC.

Ten or more counts support this clonotype. The rearrangement links TRBV20-1 to TRBJ1-5; TRBD1 aligns across 9 bases. V dropped 5 bases and J dropped 6; count of bases not matched to a gene: 8. Germline V lookup: CDR1 DFQATT, CDR2 SNEGSKA (reference sequence). There are 14 residues in the CDR3. The CDR3 sequence: CSAPSGTGSQPQHF. The CDR3 DNA sequence: TGCAGTGCTCCTTCCGGGACAGGGAGTCAGCCCCAGCATTTT.

This clonotype was seen at least ten times. V is TRBV6-5 and J is TRBJ2-3, with 8 bases fitting TRBD2. The germline CDR1 and CDR2 sequences are MNHEY and SVGAGI. The V and J ends lost 5 bases and 4 bases, in that order; junction bases with no gene match: 8. The CDR3 totals 15 residues. CDR3 loop: CASSTGGAGADTQYF. DNA for the CDR3: TGTGCCAGCAGTACCGGGGGGGCCGGGGCAGATACGCAGTATTTT.

This clonotype was seen at least ten times. The J gene is TRBJ2-3, the V gene TRBV20-1; D assignment may be TRBD1 or TRBD2 (6 bases each). This CDR3 contains 13 residues. CDR1 and CDR2 (germline): DFQATT, SNEGSKA (reference sequence). Trimming cost V 3 bases and J 6 bases, with 13 bases left between them. CDR3: CSARRSGGDTQYF. Written as DNA, the CDR3 is TGCAGTGCTAGGAGATCCGGGGGCGATACGCAGTATTTT.

This clonotype was observed many times. The chain carries TRBV27 and TRBJ2-7; D call uncertain. Trimming pared 0 bases from V and 2 bases from J, leaving 5 bases between. Germline V gene data show CDR1 as MNHEY and CDR2 as SMNVEV (reference sequence). This CDR3 spans 13 amino acids. The chain's CDR3 is CASSLSRTYEQYF. In DNA, the CDR3 is TGTGCCAGCAGTTTATCAAGGACCTACGAGCAGTACTTC.

This CDR3 is CASRNRGSNGELFF. DNA for the CDR3: TGCGCCAGCAGAAACAGGGGGAGCAACGGGGAGCTGTTTTTT. The chain couples TRBV10-2 to TRBJ2-2; 8 bases are shared with TRBD1. From germline, CDR1 is WSHSY and CDR2 SAAADI. Trimming cost V 6 bases and J 7 bases; bases outside gene matches: 7. The CDR3 runs 14 residues.

This clonotype was seen repeatedly, ten times or more. The chain recombines TRBV7-2 with TRBJ1-6; a weak D match, TRBD1 (5 bases). Germline V lookup: CDR1 SGHTA, CDR2 FQGNSA. Trimming left V 2 bases short and J 6 bases short, with 11 bases between. CDR3 length: 15 amino acids. CDR3 in amino acids: CASSLSGGGNSPLHF. DNA of the CDR3: TGTGCCAGCAGCTTATCCGGGGGAGGTAATTCACCCCTCCACTTT.

This clonotype was recorded at least ten times. The rearrangement joins TRBV7-6 to TRBJ1-4, with 7 nucleotides matching TRBD1. The germline CDR1 and CDR2 sequences are SGHVS and FNYEAQ. J lost 8 bases, V lost 5 bases, and 17 bases had no gene match. CDR3 size: 17 residues. The CDR3 DNA is TGTGCCAGCAGCCCGAAAATCCTTAGGGACAGAGGCGAAAAACTGTTTTTT. Translating gives CASSPKILRDRGEKLFF.

In its sample, this clonotype was seen many times. The rearrangement joins TRBV6-5 to TRBJ1-5; TRBD1 might be the D (6 bases). The CDR3 runs to 18 residues. CDR1 is MNHEY and CDR2 is SVGAGI in the germline V gene. Trimming removed 0 bases from V and 1 base from J, with 16 bases in between. The CDR3, as DNA: TGTGCCAGCAGTTACTCGGGCAGGGGATCGGCGAGCAATCAGCCCCAGCATTTT. Its translation is CASSYSGRGSASNQPQHF.

This clonotype was counted at least ten times. This sequence joins TRBV20-1 and TRBJ2-7, with 10 bases matching TRBD2. Per germline, CDR1 DFQATT and CDR2 SNEGSKA (reference sequence). The V and J ends lost 5 bases and 2 bases, in that order; junction bases with no gene match: 6. The CDR3 contains 14 residues. CDR3 sequence: CSARTSGGAYEQYF. Here the CDR3 DNA reads TGCAGTGCTCGAACCAGCGGGGGGGCCTACGAGCAGTACTTC.

In its sample, this clonotype was seen many times. The chain recombines TRBV20-1 with TRBJ2-2; D is possibly TRBD2 (6 bases). The V gene lost 0 bases and the J gene lost 6 bases, with 14 bases spanning the gap. This CDR3 region has 15 residues. Germline CDR1 is DFQATT and CDR2 is SNEGSKA (reference sequence). The CDR3 coding sequence is TGCAGTGCTAGAGATGGTCGGGGGTTGGCCGGGGAGCTGTTTTTT. It codes for CSARDGRGLAGELFF.

Ten or more counts support this clonotype. The rearrangement joins TRBV7-9 to TRBJ2-3; 9 positions match TRBD2. Trimming took 5 bases from V and 2 from J; bases not matched to a gene: 11. Germline V gives CDR1 SEHNR, CDR2 FQNEAQ (reference sequence). CDR3 length: 17 residues. The CDR3 loop reads CASSGYSGGAITDTQYF. The CDR3 DNA reads TGTGCCAGCAGCGGTTATAGCGGGGGCGCCATCACAGATACGCAGTATTTT.

At least ten counts were recorded for this clonotype. V and J are TRBV12-3 or TRBV12-4 and TRBJ2-3; 8 nucleotides agree with TRBD2. The trim removed 3 bases at V and 2 bases at J, leaving 4 bases unmatched. The CDR3 spans 15 residues. As DNA, the CDR3 is TGTGCCAGCAGTTTGAGCGGGGGACACACAGATACGCAGTATTTT. Its translation: CASSLSGGHTDTQYF.